This TCR beta chain was documented in a study of T cell repertoires in cytomegalovirus infection. Overall study: CMV infection together with matching HLA type was indicated by public TCR beta signatures.

This clonotype was observed at least ten times. Antigen specificity is unknown. The germline CDR1 and CDR2 sequences are MGHDK and SYGVNS. With 8 bases removed from V and 7 bases from J, the gap between germline ends came to 21 bases. This CDR3 has 14 residues. General study findings and limits: CMV carriers having the relevant HLA were flagged by cumulative public TCR beta family frequency. HLA-C-restricted CMV-specific TCR beta clonotypes prevailed in the ex vivo response.

Each CDR3 protein gets one entry after TCRdb re-called the reads with MiXCR. The sample lists 55,000 to 85,000 distinct CDR3 sequences; 3% to 4.5% were seen once. This rearrangement joins TRBV25-1 to TRBJ2-7; perhaps TRBD1 as D (6 bases). The sample taken for sequencing was PBMCs. This TCR came from a human donor in good health (CMV status not recorded). Some clones in this sample may be carry-over from other donors' samples. Written as DNA, the CDR3 is TGTGCCAGCTTGGACAGAAACTTACGCAAGGAGCAGTACTTC. Residues: CASLDRNLRKEQYF.